This T cell receptor beta chain was retrieved from a study of PD-1 blockade in classical Hodgkin lymphoma. The study, taken as a whole, reports: Researchers reported that CD4+ TCR diversity, though not CD8+, rose significantly by C4D1.

All patients experienced relapse after autologous stem cell transplantation, and brentuximab vedotin exposure was variable. Patients' outcomes at their best amounted to complete response, partial response or progressive disease. Sequenced by immunoSEQ multiplex PCR; TCRdb stores in-frame clones only, minus some. The repertoire consists of 25,000 to 35,000 clones, with roughly 71% occurring once and the leading ten covering 20% to 30%. Regarding this clone: Its cognate antigen is unknown.

This CDR3 region has 14 residues. The chain links TRBV21-1 to TRBJ1-1. TRBV21-1 represents a pseudogene. Specimen: peripheral blood mononuclear cells (PBMCs), collected before the second cycle of nivolumab. The sequence was obtained from a human donor with classical Hodgkin lymphoma. The CDR3 sequence: CASSLITRDTEAFF. The CDR3 DNA is TGTGCCAGCAGCTTAATAACGCGGGACACTGAAGCTTTCTTT.